Following are 15 T cell receptor beta chains from one sample sequenced in a study of blood T cells in healthy people across ages (dated by TCRdb to about 2015). Library prep was done by 5' RACE. The data were produced on an Illumina HiSeq 2500. A second 7 to 11 cycle PCR used a sample-barcoded 5' primer and a J-beta primer mix. TCRdb cleaned the public reads at Q25 with fastp, built clones with MiXCR and kept in-frame beta chains. Every distinct CDR3 protein forms one entry, paired with its most common genes and DNA. A total of hundreds of thousands of distinct CDR3 sequences appear in this sample, 56% of them only once. The ten largest account for roughly 26% of the sample. The sample consisted of blood. These receptors all stem from a man aged 35 to 55 in good health.

The chain links TRBV6-5 to TRBJ2-5; 8 bases fit TRBD1. The CDR3 contains 14 residues. Germline V gene sequence: CDR1 MNHEY, CDR2 SVGAGI. Trimming at V came to 0 bases and at J to 12 bases, leaving 9 bases not matched to a gene. CDR3 nucleotide sequence: TGTGCCAGCAGTTACTCGCCAGGGGGCGAGGGAAAGTACTTC. Its translation: CASSYSPGGEGKYF.

The V and J genes are TRBV11-1 and TRBJ1-1, with D possibly TRBD1 on 5 matching bases. This CDR3 spans 17 amino acids. Per germline, CDR1 SGHAT and CDR2 FQDESV (reference sequence). With 6 bases removed from V and 4 bases from J, the gap between germline ends came to 24 bases. The CDR3 is CASRRIGAQIGRTEAFF. The CDR3 DNA reads as TGTGCCAGCAGGCGTATCGGGGCGCAAATTGGGCGCACTGAAGCTTTCTTT.

This clonotype appeared once. V usage is TRBV7-9 and J usage is TRBJ2-2; no reliable D call. The CDR3 length is 16 residues. V lost 2 bases to trimming and J lost 4 bases, with 14 bases between them. Germline V gene data show CDR1 as SEHNR and CDR2 as FQNEAQ (reference sequence). The CDR3 sequence: CASSLYLGPGTGELFF. The CDR3 DNA reads TGTGCCAGCAGCTTATACTTAGGCCCAGGCACCGGGGAGCTGTTTTTT.

The chain combines TRBV20-1 with TRBJ1-5; D call uncertain. This CDR3 region has 13 residues. CDR1 DFQATT and CDR2 SNEGSKA come from the germline V gene (reference sequence). V dropped 1 base and J dropped 3 bases, with 7 bases sitting between them. CDR3 DNA sequence: TGCAGTGCTAGAGGAGACTACAATCAGCCCCAGCATTTT. It specifies CSARGDYNQPQHF.

The J gene is TRBJ2-1, the V gene TRBV11-2; 10 nucleotides match TRBD2. This CDR3 contains 17 residues. Trimming removed 4 bases from V and 7 bases from J; junction bases left unmatched: 13. CDR1 is SGHAT, CDR2 FQNNGV, per germline. The CDR3 DNA sequence: TGTGCCAGCAGCTCCTTCCTAGCGGGGGATACACGGAATGAGCAGTTCTTC. Translation gives CASSSFLAGDTRNEQFF. Full variable domain (remainder filled in from reference TRBV11-2 and TRBJ2-1): EAGVAQSPRYKIIEKRQSVAFWCNPISGHATLYWYQQILGQGPKLLIQFQNNGVVDDSQLPKDRFSAERLKGVDSTLKIQPAKLEDSAVYLCASSSFLAGDTRNEQFFGPGTRLTVL.

The CDR3 coding sequence is TGTGCCAGCAGCTCCGGACCGGGACTAGCGAATACGCAGTATTTT. It specifies CASSSGPGLANTQYF. The chain joins TRBV3-1 to TRBJ2-3, with 10 bases that match TRBD2. Per germline, CDR1 LGHDT and CDR2 YNNKEL (reference sequence). V shed 5 bases and J 7 bases; nucleotides not matched to a gene: 9. The CDR3 consists of 15 residues.

The rearrangement uses TRBV27 and TRBJ2-2; 7 bases line up with TRBD2. Germline assignment: CDR1 MNHEY and CDR2 SMNVEV (reference sequence). The V segment lost 5 bases and the J segment 6 bases; nucleotides outside the gene matches: 6. The CDR3 is made up of 14 amino acids. The CDR3 coding sequence is TGTGCCAGCAGTCACCGACTAGCCTCCGGGGAGCTGTTTTTT. This sequence encodes CASSHRLASGELFF.

V is TRBV4-1 and J is TRBJ1-4, with D unresolved. Germline V gene data show CDR1 as MGHRA and CDR2 as YSYEKL. The CDR3 has 15 residues. Trimming cost V 1 base and J 3 bases, with 9 bases left between them. The CDR3 is CASSQGVAANEKLFF. CDR3 nucleotide sequence: TGCGCCAGCAGCCAAGGTGTGGCGGCTAATGAAAAACTGTTTTTT.

This clonotype was found many times. The CDR3 DNA reads TGTGCCAGCAGTATAAGCGGAGAGTACGGACAGCAGTACTTC. Translation: CASSISGEYGQQYF. The gene calls are TRBV6-2 or TRBV6-3 and TRBJ2-7; TRBD2 might be the D (5 bases). V was shortened by 5 bases and J by 8 bases, with 19 bases between the two germline ends. The CDR3 extends over 14 amino acids. Germline V gene data show CDR1 as MNHEY and CDR2 as SVGEGT.

The CDR3 loop is CSARMDRGGYGYTF. The CDR3 DNA reads TGCAGTGCTAGAATGGACAGGGGGGGCTATGGCTACACCTTC. V is TRBV20-1 and J is TRBJ1-2, with 10 bases matching TRBD1. The V and J ends lost 2 bases and 4 bases, in that order; junction bases with no gene match: 4. CDR1 and CDR2 from the germline V gene are DFQATT and SNEGSKA (reference sequence). The CDR3 is made up of 14 amino acids.

The chain has TRBV24-1 and TRBJ2-1; no reliable D call. CDR3 length: 13 residues. Germline CDR1 is KGHDR and CDR2 is SFDVKD. Deletions cut 0 bases from V and 2 bases from J, with 1 base between. CDR3 nucleotide sequence: TGTGCCACCAGTGATTTGGCCTACAATGAGCAGTTCTTC. This encodes CATSDLAYNEQFF.

The rearrangement joins TRBV3-1 to TRBJ1-1; possible D gene TRBD1, 5 bases. The CDR3 has 16 amino acids. CDR1 is LGHDT and CDR2 is YNNKEL in the germline V gene (reference sequence). The V end lost 4 bases, the J end lost 1 base, and 16 bases lay between the germline ends. CDR3 nucleotides: TGTGCCAGCAGCCGCCAAACGGGACGCCGGAACACTGAAGCTTTCTTT. Translating it yields CASSRQTGRRNTEAFF.

The chain recombines TRBV24-1 with TRBJ2-7, with 7 nucleotides matching TRBD1. Germline V gene data show CDR1 as KGHDR and CDR2 as SFDVKD. This CDR3 is built from 15 residues. Trimming removed 5 bases from V and 4 bases from J; junction bases left unmatched: 10. The CDR3: CATSGGTGEFYEQYF. The DNA of the CDR3 is TGTGCCACCAGTGGGGGTACAGGGGAATTTTACGAGCAGTACTTC.

This clonotype appeared a single time. The V call is TRBV2, the J call TRBJ2-1, with TRBD1 matching over 10 bases. V shed 8 bases, J shed 7 bases, and the junction held 17 bases outside the gene matches. The CDR3 has 17 amino acids. Germline values: CDR1 SNHLY, CDR2 FYNNEI. Written as DNA, the CDR3 is TGTGCCAGCCTAGGGACAGGGGAACCAAAGGCCGATAATGAGCAGTTCTTC. This gives the protein CASLGTGEPKADNEQFF.

The chain has TRBV3-1 and TRBJ2-1; 8 bases agree with TRBD1. The CDR3 has 13 residues. The germline V gene encodes CDR1 LGHDT and CDR2 YNNKEL (reference sequence). V shed 9 bases, J shed 7 bases, and the junction held 8 bases outside the gene matches. CDR3 protein: CARTTGGQNEQFF. In DNA, the CDR3 is TGTGCCAGAACAACAGGGGGTCAAAATGAGCAGTTCTTC.